These 18 T cell receptor beta chains were sequenced from one sample in a study of blood T cell repertoires in COVID-19. Assay used: immunoSEQ multiplex PCR; TCRdb lists only in-frame clones, some missing. The top ten clones hold around 27% of a sample with some 73,000 clones, 80% to 85% of them seen once. The specimen was peripheral blood. These receptors were collected from a human donor in a cohort sampled during active COVID-19.

A single count supports this clone. The chain uses TRBV15 and TRBJ2-1; 8 bases line up with TRBD1. Germline lookup yields CDR1 LNHNV and CDR2 YYDKDF (reference sequence). J lost 10 bases, V lost 1 base, and 9 bases had no gene match. The CDR3 sequence is 15 residues long. The DNA of the CDR3 is TGTGCCACCAGCAGAGGGCAGGGGGCCCACAGCGAGCAGTTCTTC. This encodes CATSRGQGAHSEQFF.

This clone has just one count. The rearrangement links TRBV9 to TRBJ1-1, with TRBD1 matching over 7 bases. Trimming removed 6 bases from V and 0 bases from J; junction bases left unmatched: 8. The CDR3 is 15 residues long. Looked up from germline, CDR1 is SGDLS and CDR2 is YYNGEE. The CDR3 DNA follows: TGTGCCAGCACCGGGACAGCTGGGTTGAACACTGAAGCTTTCTTT. Protein sequence: CASTGTAGLNTEAFF.

The V gene is TRBV7-8, the J gene TRBJ2-1; the D is unclear. Per the germline V gene, CDR1 is SGHVS and CDR2 is FQNEAQ. Trimming took off 1 base at V and 6 bases at J, with 10 bases between the two ends. This CDR3 has 14 amino acids. CDR3 DNA: TGTGCCAGCAGCTTAGGTCGGTTTATCAATGAGCAGTTCTTC. Its translation is CASSLGRFINEQFF. The full variable domain, its missing parts supplied by reference TRBV7-8 and TRBJ2-1, is GAGVSQSPRYKVAKRGQDVALRCDPISGHVSLFWYQQALGQGPEFLTYFQNEAQLDKSGLPSDRFFAERPEGSVSTLKIQRTQQEDSAVYLCASSLGRFINEQFFGPGTRLTVL.

The rearrangement uses TRBV19 and TRBJ1-6; D unclear. The germline V and J ends were trimmed by 6 bases and 7 bases, with 13 bases remaining between them. Germline lookup yields CDR1 LNHDA and CDR2 SQIVND (reference sequence). The CDR3 extends over 14 amino acids. This CDR3 reads CASSIGVSNSPLHF. CDR3 in DNA: TGTGCCAGTAGCATCGGGGTCTCCAATTCACCCCTCCACTTT.

This clone occurred once. This sequence joins TRBV12-5 and TRBJ1-2; the D is unclear. V was pared by 3 bases and J by 6 bases, with 14 bases between. CDR1 is LGHNT, CDR2 FRNRAP, per germline. The CDR3 has 14 amino acids. CDR3 residues: CASGFRSGGNGYTF. CDR3 in DNA: TGTGCTAGTGGTTTTAGGTCAGGCGGGAATGGCTACACCTTC.

The J gene is TRBJ1-3, the V gene TRBV11-2; D is undetermined. V shed 4 bases and J shed 4 bases, with 5 bases lying between them. CDR1 SGHAT and CDR2 FQNNGV come from the germline V gene. This CDR3 contains 12 residues. CDR3 sequence (DNA): TGTGCCAGCAGCTGGAGCGGAAACACCATATATTTT. Translated: CASSWSGNTIYF.

This clone was seen a single time. This chain uses TRBV18 with TRBJ2-1; the match to TRBD1 covers 10 bases. After removal of 3 bases from V and 5 bases from J, the junction contained 7 bases not matched to a gene. Germline values: CDR1 KGHSH, CDR2 LQKENI. The CDR3 spans 16 residues. CDR3 sequence reads: CASSPKTGGWNNEQFF. Here the CDR3 DNA reads TGTGCCAGCTCACCTAAGACAGGGGGCTGGAACAATGAGCAGTTCTTC.

The J gene is TRBJ2-1, the V gene TRBV7-9; a weak D match, TRBD2 (5 bases). Germline CDR1 reads SEHNR; CDR2 reads FQNEAQ (reference sequence). The CDR3 runs 14 residues. The V end lost 5 bases, the J end lost 0 bases, and 8 bases lay between the germline ends. The CDR3 bases are TGTGCCAGCAGCCTTACTAGCTCCTACAATGAGCAGTTCTTC. Translating gives CASSLTSSYNEQFF.

The chain combines TRBV5-1 with TRBJ2-2; D is ambiguous. CDR1 and CDR2 from the germline V gene are SGHRS and YFSETQ. Trimming left V 6 bases short and J 2 bases short, with 2 bases between. The CDR3 extends over 11 amino acids. CDR3 region: CASTNTGELFF. CDR3 DNA: TGCGCCAGCACAAACACCGGGGAGCTGTTTTTT.

This rearrangement joins TRBV27 to TRBJ2-1; TRBD2 matches 11 bases. J lost 8 bases, V lost 6 bases, and 6 bases had no gene match. The germline gives CDR1 MNHEY, CDR2 SMNVEV (reference sequence). The CDR3 covers 14 residues. CDR3 DNA sequence: TGTGCCAGCAGGCCTAGCGGGGGGAGCTATGAGCAGTTCTTC. Its protein is CASRPSGGSYEQFF.

The chain is built from TRBV19 and TRBJ2-1; perhaps TRBD1 as D (6 bases). CDR3 length: 15 residues. From germline, CDR1 is LNHDA and CDR2 SQIVND (reference sequence). Trimming left V 3 bases short and J 6 bases short, with 15 bases between. The DNA for the CDR3 is TGTGCCAGTAGTATGAGCAGGGGTTCTGGCAATGAGCAGTTCTTC. Its protein product is CASSMSRGSGNEQFF.

The chain is built from TRBV4-1 and TRBJ1-3; D call uncertain. CDR1 is MGHRA, CDR2 YSYEKL, per germline. This CDR3 has 14 residues. Between the trimmed V and J ends, which lost 0 bases and 1 base, there was a span of 4 bases. CDR3 in DNA: TGCGCCAGCAGCCAAGATCGTTCTGGAAACACCATATATTTT. Residues: CASSQDRSGNTIYF.

The chain links TRBV7-2 to TRBJ2-2, with 9 nucleotides matching TRBD1. The J segment lost 0 bases and the V segment lost 4 bases, leaving 3 bases of the junction unmatched. The CDR3 has 16 amino acids. Germline CDR1 is SGHTA and CDR2 is FQGNSA. In DNA form, the CDR3 reads TGTGCCAGCAGCTCGTGGACAGGGGCGAACACCGGGGAGCTGTTTTTT. Translated, it gives CASSSWTGANTGELFF.

The V call is TRBV6-5, the J call TRBJ2-4; 9 nucleotides match TRBD1. CDR3 length: 13 residues. With V trimmed by 6 bases and J by 7 bases, 4 bases remained unmatched. Germline CDR1 is MNHEY and CDR2 is SVGAGI. CDR3 bases: TGTGCCAGCAGACAGGGGGCAGGGAACATTCAGTACTTC. Its protein is CASRQGAGNIQYF.

The V gene is TRBV9, the J gene TRBJ2-1; 10 nucleotides line up with TRBD1. Unmatched junction bases numbered 4, after V lost 0 bases and J lost 7 bases. The CDR3 has 15 amino acids. The germline CDR1 and CDR2 sequences are SGDLS and YYNGEE. CDR3 DNA: TGTGCCAGCAGCGTAGAAGGACAGGGGGGGAATGAGCAGTTCTTC. As protein: CASSVEGQGGNEQFF.

The table lists this clone with a count of one. The chain couples TRBV2 to TRBJ2-7, with 8 bases fitting TRBD2. This CDR3 spans 15 amino acids. The V gene end was trimmed by 4 bases and the J gene end by 2 bases; junction bases not matched to a gene: 7. Germline loops: CDR1 SNHLY, CDR2 FYNNEI. The DNA for the CDR3 is TGTGCCAGCAGTGTATCGAGCGGGGGAGCCTACGAGCAGTACTTC. It specifies CASSVSSGGAYEQYF.

The rearrangement joins TRBV28 to TRBJ2-7; 8 bases map to TRBD1. The CDR3 sequence is 12 residues long. The V and J ends lost 10 bases and 0 bases, in that order; junction bases with no gene match: 2. Germline V gene data show CDR1 as MDHEN and CDR2 as SYDVKM. CDR3 DNA sequence: TGTGCCACGACAGGGGCCTCCTACGAGCAGTACTTC. Translated, it gives CATTGASYEQYF.

This clone was counted a few times. Other nucleotide sequences in the sample specify the same CDR3. The CDR3 spells CASSHRGSGYTF. The CDR3 bases are TGTGCCAGCAGCCATAGAGGAAGTGGCTACACCTTC. The chain recombines TRBV3-1 (or the pseudogene TRBV3-2) with TRBJ1-2; the D is unclear. The germline gives CDR1 LGHDT, CDR2 YNNKEL (reference sequence). The CDR3 sequence is 12 residues long. Trimming took off 3 bases at V and 7 bases at J, with 9 bases between the two ends.